Shown below are 6 T cell receptor beta chains from a single sample sequenced in a study of blood T cell repertoires in COVID-19. Repertoires were generated with immunoSEQ multiplex PCR, while TCRdb's copy carries only in-frame clones and drops some. The sample lists tens of thousands of clones, 75% to 90% occurring once. The material sequenced was peripheral blood. The source is a human donor in a cohort sampled during active COVID-19. The donor label of this sample is uncertain.

A single count supports this clone. This sequence joins TRBV11-2 and TRBJ1-3; no reliable D call. Germline V gives CDR1 SGHAT, CDR2 FQNNGV. The CDR3 runs to 16 residues. Deletions cut 5 bases from V and 2 bases from J, with 16 bases between. CDR3 residues: CASSPEGRSTGNTIYF. CDR3 nucleotides: TGTGCCAGCAGCCCAGAGGGCAGGTCAACTGGAAACACCATATATTTT.

The V gene is TRBV7-2, the J gene TRBJ2-2; TRBD1 aligns across 7 bases. The CDR3 runs 16 residues. V trimming: 7 bases; J trimming: 4 bases; junction bases outside the gene matches: 12. In germline, CDR1 is SGHTA, CDR2 FQGNSA. The CDR3 region is CASTDRAMKATGELFF. CDR3 coding DNA: TGTGCCAGCACCGACAGGGCAATGAAAGCCACCGGGGAGCTGTTTTTT.

This chain links TRBV9 with TRBJ1-2; D unresolved. Germline CDR1 and CDR2: SGDLS and YYNGEE. This CDR3 contains 13 residues. The ends were cut back, 7 bases at V and 2 bases at J, with 12 bases in the middle. CDR3 bases: TGTGCCAGCTCAAGAGGATCCAACTATGGCTACACCTTC. It yields the protein CASSRGSNYGYTF. Full variable domain (outside the CDR3, taken from reference TRBV9 and TRBJ1-2): DSGVTQTPKHLITATGQRVTLRCSPRSGDLSVYWYQQSLDQGLQFLIQYYNGEERAKGNILERFSAQQFPDLHSELNLSSLELGDSALYFCASSRGSNYGYTFGSGTRLTVV.

The chain is built from TRBV19 and TRBJ2-7, with 9 bases fitting TRBD2. The CDR3 has 15 residues. CDR1 and CDR2 (germline): LNHDA, SQIVND (reference sequence). Germline trimming cut 9 bases from V and 2 bases from J; bases unmatched to any gene: 11. The CDR3 sequence is CARWPRAGGPYEQYF. CDR3 sequence (DNA): TGTGCCAGGTGGCCCAGAGCGGGGGGCCCCTACGAGCAGTACTTC.

On this clone itself: The same CDR3 arises from other DNA sequences in this sample as well. The chain carries TRBV6-5 and TRBJ2-7, with TRBD2 matching over 11 bases. There are 15 residues in the CDR3. Unmatched junction bases numbered 9, after V lost 5 bases and J lost 6 bases. Germline values: CDR1 MNHEY, CDR2 SVGAGI. CDR3: CASSTAGTSGSEQYF. CDR3 coding DNA: TGTGCCAGCAGTACGGCTGGGACTAGCGGATCCGAGCAGTACTTC.

This chain links TRBV5-1 with TRBJ2-2, with 9 bases matching TRBD1. CDR3 size: 16 residues. The junction had 9 bases not matched to a gene; V was cut back by 4 bases and J by 5 bases. Germline lookup yields CDR1 SGHRS and CDR2 YFSETQ. CDR3 coding DNA: TGCGCCAGCAGCGAACTGGGACAGGGAACGACCGGGGAGCTGTTTTTT. The encoded protein is CASSELGQGTTGELFF.